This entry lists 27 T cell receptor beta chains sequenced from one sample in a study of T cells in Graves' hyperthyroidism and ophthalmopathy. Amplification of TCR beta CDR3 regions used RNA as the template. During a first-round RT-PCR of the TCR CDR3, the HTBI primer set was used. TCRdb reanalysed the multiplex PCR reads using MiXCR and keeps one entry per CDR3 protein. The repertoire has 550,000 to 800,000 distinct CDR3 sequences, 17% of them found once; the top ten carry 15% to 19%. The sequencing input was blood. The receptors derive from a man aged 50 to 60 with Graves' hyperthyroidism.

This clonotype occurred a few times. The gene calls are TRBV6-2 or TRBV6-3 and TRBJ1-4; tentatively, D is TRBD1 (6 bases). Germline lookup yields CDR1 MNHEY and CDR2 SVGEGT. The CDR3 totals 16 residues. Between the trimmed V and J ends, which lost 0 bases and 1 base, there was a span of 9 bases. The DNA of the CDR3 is TGTGCCAGCAGTTACTCAGGGGGGCGAACTAATGAAAAACTGTTTTTT. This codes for CASSYSGGRTNEKLFF.

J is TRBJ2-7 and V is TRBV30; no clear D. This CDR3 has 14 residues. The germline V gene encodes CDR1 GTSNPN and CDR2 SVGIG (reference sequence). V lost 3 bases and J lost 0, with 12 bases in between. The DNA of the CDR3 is TGTGCCTGGAGGGGGTCGTACCGCTCCTACGAGCAGTACTTC. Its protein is CAWRGSYRSYEQYF.

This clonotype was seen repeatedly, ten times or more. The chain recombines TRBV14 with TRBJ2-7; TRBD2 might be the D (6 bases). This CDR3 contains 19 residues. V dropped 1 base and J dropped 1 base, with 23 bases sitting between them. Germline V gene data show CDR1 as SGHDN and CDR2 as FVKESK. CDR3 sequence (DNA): TGTGCCAGCAGCCAAGGAAACCCCTTGAGGTTAGCGGATTCCTACGAGCAGTACTTC. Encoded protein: CASSQGNPLRLADSYEQYF.

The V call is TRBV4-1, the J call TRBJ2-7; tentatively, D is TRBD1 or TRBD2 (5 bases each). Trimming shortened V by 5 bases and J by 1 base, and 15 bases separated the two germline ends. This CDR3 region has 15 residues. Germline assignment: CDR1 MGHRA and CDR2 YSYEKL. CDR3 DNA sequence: TGCGCCAGCAGCGATTTGAGGGACGGTTCCTACGAGCAGTACTTC. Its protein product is CASSDLRDGSYEQYF.

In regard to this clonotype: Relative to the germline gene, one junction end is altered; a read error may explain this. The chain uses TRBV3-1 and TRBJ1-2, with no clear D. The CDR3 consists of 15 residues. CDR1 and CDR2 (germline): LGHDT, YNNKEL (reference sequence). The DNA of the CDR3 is TGTGCCAGCATCCAAGACCGGGTAGGCCACTATGGCTACACCTTC. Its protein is CASIQDRVGHYGYTF. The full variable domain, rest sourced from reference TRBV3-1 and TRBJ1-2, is DTAVSQTPKYLVTQMGNDKSIKCEQNLGHDTMYWYKQDSKKFLKIMFSYNNKELIINETVPNRFSPKSPDKAHLNLHINSLELGDSAVYFCASIQDRVGHYGYTFGSGTRLTVV.

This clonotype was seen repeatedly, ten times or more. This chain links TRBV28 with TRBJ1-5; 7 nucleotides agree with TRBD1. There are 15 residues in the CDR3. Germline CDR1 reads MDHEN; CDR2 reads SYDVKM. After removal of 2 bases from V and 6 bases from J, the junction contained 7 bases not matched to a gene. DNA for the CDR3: TGTGCCAGCAGTTTAATCGTGACAGGGCTTCAGCCCCAGCATTTT. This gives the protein CASSLIVTGLQPQHF.

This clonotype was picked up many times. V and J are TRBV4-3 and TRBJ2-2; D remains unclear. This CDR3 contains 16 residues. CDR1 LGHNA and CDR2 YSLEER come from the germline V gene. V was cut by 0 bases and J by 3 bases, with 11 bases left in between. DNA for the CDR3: TGCGCCAGCAGCCAAGATGGAACAGATTACACCGGGGAGCTGTTTTTT. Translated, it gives CASSQDGTDYTGELFF.

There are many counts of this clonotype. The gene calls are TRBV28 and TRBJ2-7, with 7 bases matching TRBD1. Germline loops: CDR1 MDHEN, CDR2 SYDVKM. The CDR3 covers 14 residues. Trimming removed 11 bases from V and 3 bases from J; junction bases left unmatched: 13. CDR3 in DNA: TGTGCCGGGTCACCATCGGGACAGATCTACGAGCAGTACTTC. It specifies CAGSPSGQIYEQYF.

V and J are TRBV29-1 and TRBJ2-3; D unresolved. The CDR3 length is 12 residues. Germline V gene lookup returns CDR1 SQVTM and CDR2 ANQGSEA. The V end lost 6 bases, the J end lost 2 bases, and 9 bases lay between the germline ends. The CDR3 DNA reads TGCAGCGTACCCGATTTCACAGATACGCAGTATTTT. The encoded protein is CSVPDFTDTQYF.

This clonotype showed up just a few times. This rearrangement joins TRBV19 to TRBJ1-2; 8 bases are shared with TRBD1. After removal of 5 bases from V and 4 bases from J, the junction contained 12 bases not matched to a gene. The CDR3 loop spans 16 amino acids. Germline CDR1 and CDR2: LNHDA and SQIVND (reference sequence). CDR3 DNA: TGTGCCAGTAGTCGACAAGGACAGGGCAGAATCTATGGCTACACCTTC. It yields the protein CASSRQGQGRIYGYTF.

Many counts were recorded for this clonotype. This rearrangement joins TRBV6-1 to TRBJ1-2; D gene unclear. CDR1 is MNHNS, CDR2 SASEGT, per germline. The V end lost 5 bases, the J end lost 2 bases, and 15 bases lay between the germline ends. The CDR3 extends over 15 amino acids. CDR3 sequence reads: CASSPMAGANYGYTF. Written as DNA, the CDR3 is TGTGCCAGCAGTCCCATGGCCGGTGCAAACTATGGCTACACCTTC.

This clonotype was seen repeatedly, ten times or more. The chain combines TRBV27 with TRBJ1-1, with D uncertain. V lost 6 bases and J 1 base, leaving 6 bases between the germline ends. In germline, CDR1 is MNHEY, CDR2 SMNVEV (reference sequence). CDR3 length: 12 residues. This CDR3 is CASRGKNTEAFF. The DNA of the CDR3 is TGTGCCAGCAGAGGTAAGAACACTGAAGCTTTCTTT.

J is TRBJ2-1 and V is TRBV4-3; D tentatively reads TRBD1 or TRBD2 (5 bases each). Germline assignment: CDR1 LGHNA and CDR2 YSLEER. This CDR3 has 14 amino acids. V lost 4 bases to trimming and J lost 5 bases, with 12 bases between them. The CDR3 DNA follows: TGCGCCAGCAGCCGCTGGGACGGCCACAATGAGCAGTTCTTC. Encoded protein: CASSRWDGHNEQFF.

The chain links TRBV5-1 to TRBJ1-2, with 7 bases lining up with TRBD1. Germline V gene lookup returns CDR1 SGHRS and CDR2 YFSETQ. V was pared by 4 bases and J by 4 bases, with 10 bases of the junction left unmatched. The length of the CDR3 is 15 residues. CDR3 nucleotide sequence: TGCGCCAGCAGCACAGGACAGGCCCCCCGCTATGGCTACACCTTC. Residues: CASSTGQAPRYGYTF.

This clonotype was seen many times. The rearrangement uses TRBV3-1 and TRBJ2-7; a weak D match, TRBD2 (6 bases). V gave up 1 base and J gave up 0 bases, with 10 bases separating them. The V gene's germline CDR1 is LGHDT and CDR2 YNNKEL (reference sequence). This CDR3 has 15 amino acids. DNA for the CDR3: TGTGCCAGCAGCCAAGTCGGGGGTCTCTCCTACGAGCAGTACTTC. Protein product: CASSQVGGLSYEQYF.

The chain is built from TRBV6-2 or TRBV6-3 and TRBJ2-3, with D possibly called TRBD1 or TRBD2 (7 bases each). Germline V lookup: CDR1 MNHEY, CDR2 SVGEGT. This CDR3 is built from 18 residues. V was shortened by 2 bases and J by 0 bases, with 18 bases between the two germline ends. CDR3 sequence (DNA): TGTGCCAGCAGTTACCGGATGACAGGGACTATGAGCACAGATACGCAGTATTTT. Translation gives CASSYRMTGTMSTDTQYF.

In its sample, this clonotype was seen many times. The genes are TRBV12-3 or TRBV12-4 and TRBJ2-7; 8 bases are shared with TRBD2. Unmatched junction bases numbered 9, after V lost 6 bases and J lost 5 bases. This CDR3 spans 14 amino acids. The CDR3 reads CASSLAGPFNEQYF. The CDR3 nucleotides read TGTGCCAGCAGCCTAGCGGGCCCATTTAACGAGCAGTACTTC.

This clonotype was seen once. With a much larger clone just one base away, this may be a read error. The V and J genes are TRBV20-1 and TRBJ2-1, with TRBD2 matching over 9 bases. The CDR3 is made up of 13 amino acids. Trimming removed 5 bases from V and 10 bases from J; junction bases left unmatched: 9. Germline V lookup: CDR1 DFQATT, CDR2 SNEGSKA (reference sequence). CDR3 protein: CSAGAGGPREQFF. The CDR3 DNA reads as TGCAGTGCTGGGGCGGGAGGGCCGCGGGAGCAGTTCTTC.

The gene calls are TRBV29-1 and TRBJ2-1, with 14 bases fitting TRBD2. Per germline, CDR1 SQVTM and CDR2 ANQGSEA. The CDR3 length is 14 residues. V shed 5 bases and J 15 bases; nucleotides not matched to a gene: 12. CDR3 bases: TGCAGCGTTTCGCCGGGACTAGCGGGAGCTACCTCGTTCTTC. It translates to CSVSPGLAGATSFF.

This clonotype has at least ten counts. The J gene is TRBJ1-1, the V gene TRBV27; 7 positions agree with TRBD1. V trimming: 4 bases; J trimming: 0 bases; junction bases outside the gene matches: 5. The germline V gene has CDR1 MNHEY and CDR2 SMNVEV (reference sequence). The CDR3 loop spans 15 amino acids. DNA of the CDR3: TGTGCCAGCAGTTCGGGGACAGACATGAACACTGAAGCTTTCTTT. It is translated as CASSSGTDMNTEAFF.

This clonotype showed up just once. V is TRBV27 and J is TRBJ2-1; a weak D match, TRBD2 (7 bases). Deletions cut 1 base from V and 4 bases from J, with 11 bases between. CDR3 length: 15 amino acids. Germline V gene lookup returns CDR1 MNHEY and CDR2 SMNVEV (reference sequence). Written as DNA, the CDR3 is TGTGCCAGCAGTTTATATGAGGGGGGGTACAATGAGCAGTTCTTC. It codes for CASSLYEGGYNEQFF.

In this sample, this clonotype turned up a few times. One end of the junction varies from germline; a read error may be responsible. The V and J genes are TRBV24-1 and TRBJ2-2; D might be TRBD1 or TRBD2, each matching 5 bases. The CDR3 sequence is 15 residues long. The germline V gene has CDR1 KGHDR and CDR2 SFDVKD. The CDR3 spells CATSDGSLGTGELLF. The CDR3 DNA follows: TGTGCCACCAGTGATGGTAGCCTTGGGACCGGGGAGCTGCTTTTT.

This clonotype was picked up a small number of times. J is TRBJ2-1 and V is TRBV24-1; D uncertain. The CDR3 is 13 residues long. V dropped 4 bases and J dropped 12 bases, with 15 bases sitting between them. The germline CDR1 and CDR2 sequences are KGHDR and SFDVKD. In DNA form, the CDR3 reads TGTGCCACCAGTGACCAGACCGTGAAGGGGCAGTTCTTC. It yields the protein CATSDQTVKGQFF.

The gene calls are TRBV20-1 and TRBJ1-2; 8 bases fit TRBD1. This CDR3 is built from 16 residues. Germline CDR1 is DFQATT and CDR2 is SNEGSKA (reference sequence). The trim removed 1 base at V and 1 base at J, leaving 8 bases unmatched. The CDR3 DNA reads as TGCAGTGCTAGAGGTACCCGGACAGGGAATAACTATGGCTACACCTTC. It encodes CSARGTRTGNNYGYTF.

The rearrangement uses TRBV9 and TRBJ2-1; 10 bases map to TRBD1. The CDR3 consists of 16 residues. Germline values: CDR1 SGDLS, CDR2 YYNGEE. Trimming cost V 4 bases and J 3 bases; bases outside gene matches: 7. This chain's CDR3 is CASSPPDRGDYNEQFF. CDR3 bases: TGTGCCAGCAGCCCCCCGGACAGGGGGGACTACAATGAGCAGTTCTTC.

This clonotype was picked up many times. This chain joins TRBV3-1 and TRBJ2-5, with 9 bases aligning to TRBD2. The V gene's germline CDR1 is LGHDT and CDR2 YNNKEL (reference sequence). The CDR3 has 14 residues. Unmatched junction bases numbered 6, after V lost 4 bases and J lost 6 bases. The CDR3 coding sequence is TGTGCCAGCAGCCCTAGCGGGACCCCCAAGACCCAGTACTTC. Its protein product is CASSPSGTPKTQYF.

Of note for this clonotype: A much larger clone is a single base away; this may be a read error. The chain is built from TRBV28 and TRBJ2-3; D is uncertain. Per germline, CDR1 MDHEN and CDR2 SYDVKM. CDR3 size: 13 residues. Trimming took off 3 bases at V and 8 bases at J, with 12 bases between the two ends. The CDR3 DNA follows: TGTGCCAGCAGTTTGGGCGGATCAGGTACGCAGTATTTT. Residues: CASSLGGSGTQYF.